This T cell receptor beta chain was documented in a study of long-term antiretroviral therapy in people with HIV. Researchers report immunoSEQ v3.0 was run at survey level. Produced via immunoSEQ multiplex PCR; TCRdb's table is partial and in-frame only. The sample lists 20,000 to 25,000 clones, around 80% seen once, with roughly 18% in the top ten. Germline assignment: CDR1 MNHEY and CDR2 SVGAGI. V was clipped by 0 bases and J by 7 bases, with 12 bases between them. The CDR3 runs to 14 residues. Source: unsorted PBMCs, taken 0.5 years before starting antiretroviral therapy. The V gene is TRBV6-5, the J gene TRBJ1-2, with D unresolved. The TCR sequence derives from a man in his forties with HIV. The CDR3 nucleotides are TGTGCCAGCAGTTACTCGCAGCAGGTACCTGGCTACACCTTC. It encodes CASSYSQQVPGYTF.